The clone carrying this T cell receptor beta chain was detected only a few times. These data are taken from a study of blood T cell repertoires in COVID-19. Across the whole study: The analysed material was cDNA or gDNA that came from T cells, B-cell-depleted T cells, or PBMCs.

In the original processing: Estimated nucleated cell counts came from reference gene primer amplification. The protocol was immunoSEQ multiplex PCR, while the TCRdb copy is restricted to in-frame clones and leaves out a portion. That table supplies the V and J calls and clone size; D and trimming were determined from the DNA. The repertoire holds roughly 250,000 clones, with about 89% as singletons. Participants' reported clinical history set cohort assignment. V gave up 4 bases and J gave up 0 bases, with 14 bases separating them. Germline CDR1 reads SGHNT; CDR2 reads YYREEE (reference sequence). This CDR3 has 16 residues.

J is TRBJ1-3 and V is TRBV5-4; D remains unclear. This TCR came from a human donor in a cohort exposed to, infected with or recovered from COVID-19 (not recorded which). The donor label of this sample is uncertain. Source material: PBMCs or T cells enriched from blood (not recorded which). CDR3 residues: CASSGPDGSSGNTIYF. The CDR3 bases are TGTGCCAGCAGCGGTCCGGACGGGAGCTCTGGAAACACCATATATTTT.